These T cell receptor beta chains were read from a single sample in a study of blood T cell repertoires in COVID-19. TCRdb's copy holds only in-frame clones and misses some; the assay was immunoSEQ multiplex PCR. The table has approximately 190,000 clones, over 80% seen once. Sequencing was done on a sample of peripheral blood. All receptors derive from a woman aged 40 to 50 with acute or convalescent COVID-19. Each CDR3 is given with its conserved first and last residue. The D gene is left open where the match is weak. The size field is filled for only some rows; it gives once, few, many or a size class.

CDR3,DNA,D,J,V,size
CAISGTSGRYSPLHF,TGTGCCATCAGTGGCACGTCAGGGCGGTATTCACCCCTCCACTTT,NA,TRBJ1-6,TRBV10-3,NA
CASSEEGWRGRFKLSTEAFF,TGTGCCAGCAGTGAAGAGGGCTGGCGGGGAAGATTCAAATTGAGTACTGAAGCTTTCTTT,NA,TRBJ1-1,TRBV6-1,NA
CASSDRSEQYF,TGTGCCAGCAGTGATAGAAGCGAGCAGTACTTC,NA,TRBJ2-7,TRBV2,few
CASSSTGDSYNSPLHF,TGTGCCAGCAGTTCTACAGGGGACTCCTATAATTCACCCCTCCACTTT,TRBD1,TRBJ1-6,TRBV27,NA
CASSEAPSGQETQYF,TGTGCCAGCAGCGAGGCGCCGTCCGGCCAAGAGACCCAGTACTTC,NA,TRBJ2-5,TRBV3-1/TRBV3-2,NA
CASSLLEGSPLHF,TGTGCCAGCAGCTTATTGGAGGGCTCACCCCTCCACTTT,NA,TRBJ1-6,TRBV7-9,NA
CASSPGQGGGYTF,TGTGCCAGCAGTCCGGGGCAGGGAGGTGGCTACACCTTC,NA,TRBJ1-2,TRBV28,NA
CASSRYNGSGSRNEQYF,TGTGCCAGCAGCCGCTACAACGGGTCTGGCAGTAGGAACGAGCAGTACTTC,NA,TRBJ2-7,TRBV3-1/TRBV3-2,NA
CASSIGGRQGSEKLFF,TGTGCCAGTAGTATAGGTGGGAGACAGGGGAGTGAAAAACTGTTTTTT,TRBD1,TRBJ1-4,TRBV19,NA
CATSSGPGALKNTEAFF,TGTGCCACCAGCTCAGGTCCAGGGGCCCTGAAGAACACTGAAGCTTTCTTT,NA,TRBJ1-1,TRBV24-1,NA
CAWSEGVGNQPQHF,TGTGCCTGGAGCGAGGGGGTCGGCAATCAGCCCCAGCATTTT,NA,TRBJ1-5,TRBV30,NA
CASSSAGTAGEKLFF,TGCGCCAGCAGCTCCGCCGGGACCGCGGGGGAAAAACTGTTTTTT,NA,TRBJ1-4,TRBV5-1,NA
CASSERGRESQPQHF,TGTGCCAGCAGTGAAAGAGGGCGTGAGAGTCAGCCCCAGCATTTT,NA,TRBJ1-5,TRBV2,few
CASSMLPGQGGLGEQYF,TGTGCCAGTAGTATGCTCCCGGGACAGGGGGGCCTTGGCGAGCAGTACTTC,TRBD1,TRBJ2-7,TRBV19,NA
CASNPSPGQGTETQYF,TGTGCCAGCAACCCAAGTCCGGGACAGGGAACGGAGACCCAGTACTTC,TRBD1,TRBJ2-5,TRBV27,once
CASSSGGAETQYF,TGTGCCAGCAGTTCAGGGGGCGCAGAGACCCAGTACTTC,TRBD1,TRBJ2-5,TRBV28,NA